Each of the 10 T cell receptor beta chains below was sequenced from the same sample in a study of blood T cell repertoires in COVID-19. Using immunoSEQ multiplex PCR, the repertoire was profiled, and TCRdb retains in-frame clones only, with some absent. The sample has roughly 100,000 clones; about three quarters are singletons. The sample taken for sequencing was peripheral blood. The receptors here all came from a woman in her 70s with acute or convalescent COVID-19.

J is TRBJ2-7 and V is TRBV23-1; 8 bases fit TRBD1. TRBV23-1 is sorted into the ORF group, with uncertain function. The CDR3 runs to 15 residues. Germline trimming cut 3 bases from V and 4 bases from J; bases unmatched to any gene: 8. The CDR3 nucleotides read TGCGCCAGCAGTCAGCCAGGGGGCGGTGGTTACGAGCAGTACTTC. Its translation is CASSQPGGGGYEQYF.

This clone was counted at least ten times. The chain couples TRBV5-1 to TRBJ2-1; D perhaps matches TRBD2 (5 bases). Trimming pared 3 bases from V and 2 bases from J, leaving 12 bases between. The CDR3 is 15 amino acids. Germline CDR1 reads SGHRS; CDR2 reads YFSETQ. CDR3 coding DNA: TGCGCCAGCAGCTCCCGAGAGGGTACCTACAATGAGCAGTTCTTC. Protein: CASSSREGTYNEQFF. The whole variable domain, remainder taken from reference TRBV5-1 and TRBJ2-1, is KAGVTQTPRYLIKTRGQQVTLSCSPISGHRSVSWYQQTPGQGLQFLFEYFSETQRNKGNFPGRFSGRQFSNSRSEMNVSTLELGDSALYLCASSSREGTYNEQFFGPGTRLTVL.

This clone was seen just once. The chain links TRBV6-5 to TRBJ1-2; D remains ambiguous. The V end lost 7 bases, the J end lost 4 bases, and 13 bases lay between the germline ends. The length of the CDR3 is 13 residues. CDR1 MNHEY and CDR2 SVGAGI come from the germline V gene. The CDR3 spells CASTTSTSYGYTF. The CDR3 DNA sequence: TGTGCCAGCACCACCTCCACCAGCTATGGCTACACCTTC.

This chain links TRBV6-5 with TRBJ1-2; D gene unclear. V was trimmed by 1 base and J by 6 bases, leaving 18 bases between them. The CDR3 loop spans 16 amino acids. In germline, CDR1 is MNHEY, CDR2 SVGAGI. This CDR3 reads CASSYWQDFGVDGYTF. CDR3 nucleotides: TGTGCCAGCAGTTACTGGCAGGACTTTGGGGTTGATGGCTACACCTTC.

V is TRBV4-3 and J is TRBJ2-1; 11 bases are shared with TRBD1. The germline CDR1 and CDR2 sequences are LGHNA and YSLEER. Trimming at V came to 6 bases and at J to 10 bases, leaving 5 bases not matched to a gene. The CDR3 has 13 residues. This CDR3 is CASRRTGGDEQFF. The CDR3 DNA reads TGCGCCAGCAGAAGGACAGGGGGCGACGAGCAGTTCTTC.

This clone was counted a few times. The chain carries TRBV23-1 and TRBJ1-1; D unresolved. TRBV23-1 is an ORF, and what it does is uncertain. Trimming cost V 7 bases and J 3 bases, with 24 bases left between them. The CDR3 extends over 17 amino acids. This CDR3 is CASKNNPQEVLDTEAFF. The DNA for the CDR3 is TGCGCCAGCAAAAACAACCCGCAGGAAGTCCTGGACACTGAAGCTTTCTTT.

The chain is built from TRBV5-8 and TRBJ2-1; 10 nucleotides agree with TRBD1. The CDR3 extends over 16 amino acids. J gave up 3 bases and V 4 bases, and 7 bases lay outside the gene matches. Germline V gene sequence: CDR1 SGHTS, CDR2 YDEGEE. The CDR3 DNA follows: TGTGCCAGCAGCAAATGGGGACAGGGGCTCTACAATGAGCAGTTCTTC. The encoded protein is CASSKWGQGLYNEQFF.

CDR3 residues: CASSPRTGNGYTF. In DNA form, the CDR3 reads TGTGCCAGTAGTCCCCGGACAGGGAATGGCTACACCTTC. The rearrangement uses TRBV19 and TRBJ1-2, with 8 bases that match TRBD1. The CDR3 totals 13 residues. Germline CDR1 and CDR2: LNHDA and SQIVND (reference sequence). Losses at the gene ends were 5 bases for V and 6 bases for J; bases not matched to a gene: 5.

V and J are TRBV6-6 and TRBJ1-1, with a weak D call TRBD1 (6 bases). CDR3 length equals 13 residues. Germline V gene lookup returns CDR1 MNHNY and CDR2 SVGAGI (reference sequence). CDR3 DNA: TGTGCTGCACAGGGTCGGTTCGGCACTGAAGCTTTCTTT. It specifies CAAQGRFGTEAFF.

In its sample, this clone was seen a few times. The chain combines TRBV2 with TRBJ1-4, with D hard to call. Germline V gene lookup returns CDR1 SNHLY and CDR2 FYNNEI. The length of the CDR3 is 14 residues. The V end was cut by 4 bases, the J end by 7 bases, with 13 bases between. CDR3 nucleotide sequence: TGTGCCAGCAGTGGGGGAGCAATCAGTGAAAAACTGTTTTTT. Translation: CASSGGAISEKLFF.